The 2 T cell receptor beta chains in this list originate from one sample, sequenced in a study of cytomegalovirus exposure and HLA in healthy donors. This PCR relied on a set of 60 Vbeta primers and 13 Jbeta primers. Clones were read by immunoSEQ multiplex PCR, and TCRdb kept only the in-frame ones, dropping some. In the table there are 90,000 to 120,000 clones, approximately 81% of which are singletons. The sequenced sample was PBMCs. Every receptor here comes from a man under 40 in good health and CMV-seronegative.

The rearrangement joins TRBV21-1 to TRBJ1-5. TRBV21-1 is noted as a pseudogene. The CDR3 totals 13 residues. CDR3 DNA sequence: TGTGCCAGCAGGGGGGGTCCAAGTCAGCCCCAGCATTTT. The encoded protein is CASRGGPSQPQHF.

V usage is TRBV29-1 and J usage is TRBJ2-5, with D possibly being TRBD2 (6 bases). Between the trimmed V and J ends, which lost 4 bases and 5 bases, there was a span of 8 bases. CDR1 is SQVTM, CDR2 ANQGSEA, per germline. CDR3 length: 11 residues. Here the CDR3 reads CSVGAGETQYF. CDR3 DNA sequence: TGCAGCGTTGGGGCGGGGGAGACCCAGTACTTC.